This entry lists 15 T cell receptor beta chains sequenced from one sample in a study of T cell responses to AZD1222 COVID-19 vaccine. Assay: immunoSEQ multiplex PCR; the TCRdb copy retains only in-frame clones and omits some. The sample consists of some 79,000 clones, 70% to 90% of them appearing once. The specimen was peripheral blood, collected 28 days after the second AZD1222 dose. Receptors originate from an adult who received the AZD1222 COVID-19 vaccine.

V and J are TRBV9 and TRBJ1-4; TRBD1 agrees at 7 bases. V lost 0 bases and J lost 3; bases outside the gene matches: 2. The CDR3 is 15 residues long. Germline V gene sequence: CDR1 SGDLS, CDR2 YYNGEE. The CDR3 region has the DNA TGTGCCAGCAGCGTAGCCGGGACAGCTAATGAAAAACTGTTTTTT. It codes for CASSVAGTANEKLFF.

In DNA form, the CDR3 reads TGTGCCAGCAGCCTGCAGGGCTCTGGAAACACCATATATTTT. It yields the protein CASSLQGSGNTIYF. The chain is built from TRBV6-5 and TRBJ1-3, with D possibly being TRBD1 (5 bases). CDR3 length equals 14 residues. Trimming shortened V by 6 bases and J by 0 bases, and 9 bases separated the two germline ends. The germline V gene encodes CDR1 MNHEY and CDR2 SVGAGI.

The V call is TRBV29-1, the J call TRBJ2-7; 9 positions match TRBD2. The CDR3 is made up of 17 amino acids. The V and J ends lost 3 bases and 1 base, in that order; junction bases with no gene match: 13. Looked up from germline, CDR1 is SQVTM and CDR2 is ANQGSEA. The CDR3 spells CSVDIGASGKGSYEQYF. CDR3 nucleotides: TGCAGCGTTGATATTGGGGCTAGCGGGAAAGGATCCTACGAGCAGTACTTC.

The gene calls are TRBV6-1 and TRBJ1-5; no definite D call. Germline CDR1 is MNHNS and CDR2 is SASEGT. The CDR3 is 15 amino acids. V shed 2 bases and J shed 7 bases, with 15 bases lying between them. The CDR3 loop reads CASSEQEKGKQPQHF. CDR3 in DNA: TGTGCCAGCAGTGAACAGGAGAAGGGTAAGCAGCCCCAGCATTTT.

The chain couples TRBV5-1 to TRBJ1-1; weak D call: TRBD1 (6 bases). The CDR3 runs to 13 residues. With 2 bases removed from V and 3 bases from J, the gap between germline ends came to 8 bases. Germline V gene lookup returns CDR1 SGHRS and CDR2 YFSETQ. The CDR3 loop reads CASSFKGDTEAFF. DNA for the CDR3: TGCGCCAGCAGCTTTAAGGGGGACACTGAAGCTTTCTTT.

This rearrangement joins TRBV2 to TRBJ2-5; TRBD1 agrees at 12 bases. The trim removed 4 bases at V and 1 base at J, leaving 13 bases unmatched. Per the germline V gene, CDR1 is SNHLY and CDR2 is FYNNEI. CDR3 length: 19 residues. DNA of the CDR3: TGTGCCAGCAGTGGGTGGTCTATGGGACAGGGGGCAACCCAAGAGACCCAGTACTTC. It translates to CASSGWSMGQGATQETQYF.

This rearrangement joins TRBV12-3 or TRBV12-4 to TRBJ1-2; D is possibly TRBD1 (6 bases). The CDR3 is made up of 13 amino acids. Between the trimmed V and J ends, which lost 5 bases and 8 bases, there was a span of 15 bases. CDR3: CASSQQGLGGYTF. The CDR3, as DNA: TGTGCCAGCAGTCAACAGGGCCTGGGGGGCTACACCTTC.

The CDR3 nucleotides read TGTGCCAGCTCACTGGACAGGGGGCATATGGGCAATCAGCCCCAGCATTTT. It yields the protein CASSLDRGHMGNQPQHF. V usage is TRBV18 and J usage is TRBJ1-5; TRBD1 aligns across 11 bases. The junction had 7 bases not matched to a gene; V was cut back by 4 bases and J by 2 bases. The CDR3 contains 17 residues. CDR1 is KGHSH and CDR2 is LQKENI in the germline V gene.

As DNA, the CDR3 is TGTGCCAGTAGTATTTTATTGGGGCAGATAAACTACGAGCAGTACTTC. Amino acids: CASSILLGQINYEQYF. This chain links TRBV19 with TRBJ2-7; maybe TRBD1 (5 bases). CDR1 is LNHDA, CDR2 SQIVND, per germline (reference sequence). V shed 3 bases and J shed 3 bases, with 18 bases lying between them. The CDR3 sequence is 16 residues long.

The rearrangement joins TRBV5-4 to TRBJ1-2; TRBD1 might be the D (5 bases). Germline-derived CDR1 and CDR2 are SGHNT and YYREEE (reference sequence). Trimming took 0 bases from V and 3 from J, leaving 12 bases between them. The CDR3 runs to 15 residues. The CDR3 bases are TGTGCCAGCAGCTTGGGTGAGGGGTACGACTATGGCTACACCTTC. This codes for CASSLGEGYDYGYTF.

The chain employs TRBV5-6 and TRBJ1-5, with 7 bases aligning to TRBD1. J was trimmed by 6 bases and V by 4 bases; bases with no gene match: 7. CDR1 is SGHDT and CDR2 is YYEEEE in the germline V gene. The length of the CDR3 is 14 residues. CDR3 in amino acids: CASSRGQFFQPQHF. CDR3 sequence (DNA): TGTGCCAGCAGCCGGGGACAGTTCTTTCAGCCCCAGCATTTT.

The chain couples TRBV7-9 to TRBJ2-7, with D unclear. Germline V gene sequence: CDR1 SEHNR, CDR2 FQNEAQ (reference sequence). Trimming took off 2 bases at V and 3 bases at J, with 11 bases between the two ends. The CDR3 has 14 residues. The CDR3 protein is CASSLSSRIYEQYF. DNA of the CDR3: TGTGCCAGCAGCTTATCGTCTAGAATCTACGAGCAGTACTTC.

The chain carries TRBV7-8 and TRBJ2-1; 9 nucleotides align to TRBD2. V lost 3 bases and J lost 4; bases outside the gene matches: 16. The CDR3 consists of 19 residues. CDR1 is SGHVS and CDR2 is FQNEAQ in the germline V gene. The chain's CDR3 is CASSFSASGDLLPYNEQFF. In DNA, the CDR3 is TGTGCCAGCAGCTTCAGCGCTAGCGGGGACCTCCTCCCTTACAATGAGCAGTTCTTC. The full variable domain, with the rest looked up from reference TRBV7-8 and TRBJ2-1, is GAGVSQSPRYKVAKRGQDVALRCDPISGHVSLFWYQQALGQGPEFLTYFQNEAQLDKSGLPSDRFFAERPEGSVSTLKIQRTQQEDSAVYLCASSFSASGDLLPYNEQFFGPGTRLTVL.

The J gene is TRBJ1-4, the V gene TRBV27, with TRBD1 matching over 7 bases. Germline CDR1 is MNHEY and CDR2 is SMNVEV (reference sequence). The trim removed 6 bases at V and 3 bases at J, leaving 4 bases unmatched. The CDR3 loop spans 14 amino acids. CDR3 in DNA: TGTGCCAGCAGGAAACAGGGGCCTAATGAAAAACTGTTTTTT. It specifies CASRKQGPNEKLFF.

CDR3 DNA: TGTGCCAGCAGCTTAGTTGCGACTAGCGGGGGAAATTACGAGCAGTACTTC. Translated: CASSLVATSGGNYEQYF. The V call is TRBV7-2, the J call TRBJ2-7, with 12 bases aligning to TRBD2. Trimming took 1 base from V and 4 from J; bases not matched to a gene: 8. The length of the CDR3 is 17 residues. Germline V gene lookup returns CDR1 SGHTA and CDR2 FQGNSA.